Described below is a single TCR beta chain sequence and its context. Germline CDR1 and CDR2: MDHEN and SYDVKM. CDR3 length equals 16 residues. Losses at the gene ends were 1 base for V and 3 bases for J; bases not matched to a gene: 7. Donation came from healthy Caucasian individuals in Russia who were aged roughly 6 to 95. This specimen comes from a study of blood T cells in healthy people across ages. For the second PCR, which ran for about 6 to 11 cycles, a sample-barcoded 5' primer and a J-beta primer mix were used. Samples each returned at least 2.5 million CDR3-containing paired-end reads. TCRdb re-derived calls from the 5' RACE reads in MiXCR, one entry per CDR3 protein. The sample has around 1.7 million distinct CDR3 sequences, approximately 30% seen once; the top ten hold roughly 8%.

The sample taken for sequencing was blood. The chain joins TRBV28 to TRBJ2-7; TRBD1 aligns across 9 bases. The receptor's source is a woman in her thirties in good health. The CDR3: CASSLSGDRAFYEQYF. CDR3 coding DNA: TGTGCCAGCAGTTTATCGGGGGACAGGGCCTTCTACGAGCAGTACTTC.